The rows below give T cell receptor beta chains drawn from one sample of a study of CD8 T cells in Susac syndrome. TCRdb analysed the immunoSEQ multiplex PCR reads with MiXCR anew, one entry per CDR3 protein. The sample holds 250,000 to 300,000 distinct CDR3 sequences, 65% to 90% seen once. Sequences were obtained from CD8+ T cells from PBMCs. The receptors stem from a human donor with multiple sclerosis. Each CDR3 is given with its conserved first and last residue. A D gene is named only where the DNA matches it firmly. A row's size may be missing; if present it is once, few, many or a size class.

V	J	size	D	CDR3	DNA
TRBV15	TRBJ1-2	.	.	CATSADQGDYGYTF	TGTGCCACCAGCGCCGACCAGGGTGACTATGGCTACACCTTC
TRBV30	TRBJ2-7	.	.	CAWRGVDYEQYF	TGTGCCTGGAGAGGAGTAGACTACGAGCAGTACTTC
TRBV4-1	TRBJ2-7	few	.	CASSQDRYRVTYEQYF	TGCGCCAGCAGCCAGGACCGGTACAGGGTTACCTACGAGCAGTACTTC
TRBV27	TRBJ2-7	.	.	CASSLYPEYEQYF	TGTGCCAGCAGTTTATACCCCGAGTACGAGCAGTACTTC
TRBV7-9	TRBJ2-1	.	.	CASSRATTLGDEQFF	TGTGCCAGCAGCCGGGCGACTACGCTGGGCGATGAGCAGTTCTTC
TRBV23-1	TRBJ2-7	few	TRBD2	CASSQSQRDYEQYF	TGCGCCAGCAGTCAATCTCAGCGGGACTACGAGCAGTACTTC
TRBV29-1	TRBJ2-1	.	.	CSGRSGALSYNEQFF	TGCAGCGGCCGATCAGGGGCCCTCTCCTACAATGAGCAGTTCTTC
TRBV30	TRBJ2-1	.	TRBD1	CAWSGPSMTGTVVLAYNEQFF	TGTGCCTGGAGTGGCCCGTCTATGACAGGGACGGTAGTTCTCGCCTACAATGAGCAGTTCTTC
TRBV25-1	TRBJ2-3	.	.	CASSPPSIFDTQYF	TGTGCCAGCAGCCCCCCTAGTATTTTCGATACGCAGTATTTT
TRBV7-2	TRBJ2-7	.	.	CASGEYYEQYF	TGTGCCAGTGGAGAGTACTACGAGCAGTACTTC
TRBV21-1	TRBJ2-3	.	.	CASTPEVAGGPSTDTQYF	TGTGCCAGCACCCCGGAAGTAGCGGGAGGGCCTAGCACAGATACGCAGTATTTT
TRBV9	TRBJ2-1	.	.	CASSALWGSYNEQFF	TGTGCCAGCAGCGCCCTATGGGGGTCCTACAATGAGCAGTTCTTC
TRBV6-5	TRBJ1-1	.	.	CASSYGAPTEAFF	TGTGCCAGCAGTTACGGTGCCCCGACTGAAGCTTTCTTT
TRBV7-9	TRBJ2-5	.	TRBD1	CASSLGTGWQETQYF	TGTGCCAGCAGCTTAGGGACAGGGTGGCAAGAGACCCAGTACTTC
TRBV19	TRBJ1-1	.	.	CASSIAPLLGGGTEAFF	TGTGCCAGTAGTATAGCCCCCCTTTTGGGGGGTGGCACTGAAGCTTTCTTT
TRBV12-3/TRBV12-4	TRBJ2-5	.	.	CASSYGRAQYF	TGTGCCAGCAGCTATGGACGTGCCCAGTACTTC
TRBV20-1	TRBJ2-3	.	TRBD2	CSARGRAGTTDTQYF	TGCAGTGCTAGAGGGAGAGCGGGAACGACCGATACGCAGTATTTT
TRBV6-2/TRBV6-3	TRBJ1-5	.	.	CASSYSLGFNQPQHF	TGTGCCAGCAGTTACTCGTTAGGGTTCAATCAGCCCCAGCATTTT
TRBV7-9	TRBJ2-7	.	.	CASSLALGSSYEQYF	TGTGCCAGCAGCTTAGCCCTTGGCAGCTCCTACGAGCAGTACTTC
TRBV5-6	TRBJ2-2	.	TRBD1	CASSLFRDRDTGELFF	TGTGCCAGCAGCTTGTTCCGGGACAGGGACACCGGGGAGCTGTTTTTT
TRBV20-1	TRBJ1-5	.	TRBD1	CSARGRDRADQPQHF	TGCAGTGCTAGAGGCCGGGACAGGGCAGATCAGCCCCAGCATTTT
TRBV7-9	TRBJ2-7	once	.	CASSLRTESSYEQYF	TGTGCCAGCAGCCTTAGGACGGAGAGCTCCTACGAGCAGTACTTC
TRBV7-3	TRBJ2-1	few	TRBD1	CASSLGTGSNEQFF	TGTGCCAGCAGCTTGGGGACAGGAAGCAATGAGCAGTTCTTC
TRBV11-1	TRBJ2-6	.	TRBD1	CASSLERTGGRSGANVLTF	TGTGCCAGCAGCTTAGAGCGGACAGGGGGACGCTCTGGGGCCAACGTCCTGACTTTC
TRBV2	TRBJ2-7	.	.	CASGLEQYF	TGTGCCAGCGGGCTCGAGCAGTACTTC
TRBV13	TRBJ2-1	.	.	CASSPHPPTTYNEQFF	TGTGCCAGCAGCCCCCACCCCCCGACAACCTACAATGAGCAGTTCTTC
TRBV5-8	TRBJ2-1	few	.	CASSQDPGVNEQFF	TGTGCCAGCAGCCAAGATCCAGGGGTTAATGAGCAGTTCTTC
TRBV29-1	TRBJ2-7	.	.	CSVAGTKISSYEQYF	TGCAGCGTAGCCGGGACGAAAATCTCCTCCTACGAGCAGTACTTC
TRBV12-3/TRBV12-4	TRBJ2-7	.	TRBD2	CASSFGPGGGYEQYF	TGTGCCAGCAGTTTTGGTCCCGGGGGGGGCTACGAGCAGTACTTC
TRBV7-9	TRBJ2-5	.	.	CASSLVSGSETQYF	TGTGCCAGCAGCTTAGTTTCGGGGTCGGAGACCCAGTACTTC
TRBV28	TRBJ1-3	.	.	CASSPPRGNTIYF	TGTGCCAGCAGCCCTCCCAGGGGAAACACCATATATTTT
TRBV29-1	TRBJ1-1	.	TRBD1	CSVAGTGVSTEAFF	TGCAGCGTTGCTGGGACAGGGGTGAGCACTGAAGCTTTCTTT
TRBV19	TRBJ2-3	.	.	CASSIGHLGTDTQYF	TGTGCCAGTAGTATAGGACACCTCGGGACAGATACGCAGTATTTT
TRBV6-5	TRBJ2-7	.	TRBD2	CASSYSGPGEGAYEQYF	TGTGCCAGCAGTTACTCCGGTCCGGGGGAGGGAGCCTACGAGCAGTACTTC
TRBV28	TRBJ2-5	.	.	CASSLIFRTEETQYF	TGTGCCAGCAGTTTAATTTTTAGGACAGAAGAGACCCAGTACTTC
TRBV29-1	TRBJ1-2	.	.	CSGTTHYGYTF	TGCAGCGGGACCACGCACTATGGCTACACCTTC
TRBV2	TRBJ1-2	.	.	CASSEAGRANYGYTF	TGTGCCAGCAGTGAAGCGGGCAGAGCTAACTATGGCTACACCTTC
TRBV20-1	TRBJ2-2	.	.	CSAVDRNRGELFF	TGCAGTGCTGTCGACAGGAATCGCGGGGAGCTGTTTTTT
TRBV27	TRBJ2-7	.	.	CASGGFSYEQYF	TGTGCCAGCGGGGGTTTCTCCTACGAGCAGTACTTC
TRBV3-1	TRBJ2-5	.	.	CASSQDGGMETQYF	TGTGCCAGCAGCCAAGATGGGGGGATGGAGACCCAGTACTTC
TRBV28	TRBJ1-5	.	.	CASSLSARGYNQPQHF	TGTGCCAGCAGTTTAAGTGCACGGGGTTACAATCAGCCCCAGCATTTT
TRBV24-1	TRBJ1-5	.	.	CATSDLDGQPQHF	TGTGCCACCAGTGATTTGGACGGTCAGCCCCAGCATTTT
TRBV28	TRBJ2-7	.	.	CASSLWTVLYEQYF	TGTGCCAGCAGTTTATGGACCGTTCTCTACGAGCAGTACTTC
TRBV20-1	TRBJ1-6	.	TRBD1	CSARDDRGRGSPLHF	TGCAGTGCTAGAGATGACAGGGGGAGAGGTTCACCCCTCCACTTT
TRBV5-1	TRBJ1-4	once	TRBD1	CASSSQGAYEKLFF	TGCGCCAGCAGCTCACAGGGGGCGTATGAAAAACTGTTTTTT
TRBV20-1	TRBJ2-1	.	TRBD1	CSARRDRGYHEQFF	TGCAGTGCTAGACGGGACAGGGGATATCATGAGCAGTTCTTC
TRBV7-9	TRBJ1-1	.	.	CASSLALSGTEAFF	TGTGCCAGCAGCTTAGCGTTATCGGGTACTGAAGCTTTCTTT
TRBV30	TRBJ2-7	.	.	CAWSVSFSYEQYF	TGTGCCTGGAGTGTTTCTTTCTCCTACGAGCAGTACTTC